These 19 T cell receptor beta chains came from one sample sequenced in a study of T cell repertoires in cytomegalovirus infection. MiXCR was run by TCRdb on the reads, yielding one entry per CDR3 protein. The data hold 65,000 to 90,000 distinct CDR3 sequences, with 3% to 4% observed a single time. The sample taken for sequencing was PBMCs. These receptors were obtained from a human donor in good health (CMV status not recorded). Some clones in this sample may be carry-over from other donors' samples.

This clonotype was picked up many times. The V call is TRBV29-1, the J call TRBJ2-5; TRBD2 agrees at 11 bases. Germline loops: CDR1 SQVTM, CDR2 ANQGSEA. Trimming cost V 1 base and J 6 bases; bases outside gene matches: 19. There are 19 residues in the CDR3. CDR3 in DNA: TGCAGCGTTGAAGGAACGAGCCGGGGAACTAGCGGGAGCACGAAGACCCAGTACTTC. Translated: CSVEGTSRGTSGSTKTQYF. Looking up the rest from reference TRBV29-1 and TRBJ2-5 gives the full variable domain: SAVISQKPSRDICQRGTSLTIQCQVDSQVTMMFWYRQQPGQSLTLIATANQGSEATYESGFVIDKFPISRPNLTFSTLTVSNMSPEDSSIYLCSVEGTSRGTSGSTKTQYFGPGTRLLVL.

This clonotype came up many times. The CDR3 protein is CASSLGGQQANYGYTF. The CDR3 DNA is TGTGCCAGCAGCTTAGGGGGACAGCAAGCTAACTATGGCTACACCTTC. This chain joins TRBV7-9 and TRBJ1-2; 7 bases map to TRBD1. CDR1 and CDR2 (germline): SEHNR, FQNEAQ (reference sequence). Germline trimming cut 1 base from V and 0 bases from J; bases unmatched to any gene: 5. The CDR3 spans 16 residues.

This clonotype has ten or more counts. The chain is built from TRBV20-1 and TRBJ1-2; D unclear. There are 9 residues in the CDR3. V shed 3 bases and J shed 12 bases, with 8 bases lying between them. Germline V gives CDR1 DFQATT, CDR2 SNEGSKA (reference sequence). The CDR3 region has the DNA TGCAGTGCTAGGAGCGGGAACACCTTC. It specifies CSARSGNTF.

This clonotype was counted ten times or more. The chain combines TRBV5-1 with TRBJ2-7; 11 nucleotides align to TRBD2. CDR1 is SGHRS, CDR2 YFSETQ, per germline. The CDR3 covers 16 residues. V lost 0 bases, J lost 3 bases, and 5 bases stayed unmatched. The CDR3 sequence: CASSLVTSGTHYEQYF. DNA of the CDR3: TGCGCCAGCAGCTTGGTGACTAGCGGGACCCACTACGAGCAGTACTTC.

Many counts were recorded for this clonotype. V is TRBV7-2 and J is TRBJ1-1; no clear D gene. Between the trimmed V and J ends, which lost 5 bases and 2 bases, there was a span of 12 bases. This CDR3 spans 14 amino acids. CDR1 is SGHTA and CDR2 is FQGNSA in the germline V gene. The CDR3 loop reads CASSPIRINTEAFF. The CDR3 bases are TGTGCCAGCAGCCCCATTAGGATTAACACTGAAGCTTTCTTT.

Many counts were recorded for this clonotype. The rearrangement joins TRBV7-3 to TRBJ2-6; unclear D gene. The CDR3 sequence is 15 residues long. V gave up 5 bases and J gave up 0 bases, with 8 bases separating them. The germline V gene has CDR1 SGHTA and CDR2 FQGTGA. The CDR3 loop reads CASSTTRSGANVLTF. As DNA, the CDR3 is TGTGCCAGCAGCACAACACGCTCTGGGGCCAACGTCCTGACTTTC.

This clonotype was seen at least ten times. The gene calls are TRBV20-1 and TRBJ1-5; D gene uncertain. V was cut by 6 bases and J by 4 bases, with 10 bases left in between. This CDR3 spans 12 amino acids. Germline V gives CDR1 DFQATT, CDR2 SNEGSKA (reference sequence). CDR3 in amino acids: CSARTENQPQHF. The CDR3 coding sequence is TGCAGTGCAAGGACGGAGAATCAGCCCCAGCATTTT.

This clonotype was recorded at least ten times. This chain joins TRBV24-1 and TRBJ2-1; D gene uncertain. CDR1 KGHDR and CDR2 SFDVKD come from the germline V gene. Trimming took off 1 base at V and 9 bases at J, with 9 bases between the two ends. The CDR3 covers 13 residues. The CDR3 nucleotides are TGTGCCACCAGTGATTTATTAGTTGCTGAGCAGTTCTTC. Translation gives CATSDLLVAEQFF.

This clonotype occurred many times. V and J are TRBV7-2 and TRBJ1-6; D uncertain. The CDR3 length is 16 residues. CDR1 is SGHTA and CDR2 is FQGNSA in the germline V gene. Trimming took 5 bases from V and 9 from J, leaving 20 bases between them. The DNA for the CDR3 is TGTGCCAGCAGCCCGTACACGAGGCTAAAGGGTTCACCCCTCCACTTT. Protein: CASSPYTRLKGSPLHF.

This clonotype was observed many times. The V gene is TRBV7-2, the J gene TRBJ1-5; no clear D. The CDR3 runs 13 residues. The germline gives CDR1 SGHTA, CDR2 FQGNSA. V gave up 3 bases and J gave up 4 bases, with 7 bases separating them. CDR3 residues: CASSFLINQPQHF. The CDR3 DNA follows: TGTGCCAGCAGCTTCCTGATAAATCAGCCCCAGCATTTT.

Many counts were recorded for this clonotype. This chain links TRBV7-2 with TRBJ1-4, with no clear D. CDR1 is SGHTA and CDR2 is FQGNSA in the germline V gene. Deletions cut 1 base from V and 2 bases from J, with 11 bases between. This CDR3 is built from 16 residues. CDR3 bases: TGTGCCAGCAGCTTAGTTGCCGGCAGGACTAATGAAAAACTGTTTTTT. It codes for CASSLVAGRTNEKLFF.

This clonotype appeared many times. V and J are TRBV6-1 and TRBJ1-1; D gene uncertain. The CDR3 covers 13 residues. Germline V CDR1 and CDR2: MNHNS, SASEGT. V shed 8 bases and J shed 8 bases, with 18 bases lying between them. The chain's CDR3 is CASRRSYNLEAFF. DNA for the CDR3: TGTGCCAGCCGCCGGAGCTACAATCTGGAAGCTTTCTTT.

This clonotype was detected ten times or more. CDR3 DNA: TGTGCCACCAGCCGAAGAGGGGGAAATAGCAATCAGCCCCAGCATTTT. Translation gives CATSRRGGNSNQPQHF. The chain employs TRBV15 and TRBJ1-5; a possible D gene is TRBD1 (6 bases). The germline CDR1 and CDR2 sequences are LNHNV and YYDKDF (reference sequence). The germline V and J ends were trimmed by 5 bases and 0 bases, with 14 bases remaining between them. This CDR3 spans 16 amino acids.

This clonotype showed up many times. The V gene is TRBV5-1, the J gene TRBJ2-5; TRBD1 might be the D (6 bases). The CDR3 extends over 14 amino acids. CDR1 is SGHRS, CDR2 YFSETQ, per germline. V shed 1 base and J shed 4 bases, with 11 bases lying between them. CDR3: CASSLRQAGETQYF. DNA of the CDR3: TGCGCCAGCAGCTTGCGACAGGCTGGAGAGACCCAGTACTTC.

This clonotype was counted many times. The chain couples TRBV18 to TRBJ1-1; a possible D gene is TRBD1 (5 bases). With 4 bases removed from V and 3 bases from J, the gap between germline ends came to 9 bases. Germline CDR1 KGHSH, CDR2 LQKENI. This CDR3 region has 13 residues. Here the CDR3 DNA reads TGTGCCAGCTCACGACAGACCTACACTGAAGCTTTCTTT. As protein: CASSRQTYTEAFF.

This clonotype was seen many times. The CDR3 protein is CASSSDSTSGNTIYF. In nucleotides, the CDR3 is TGTGCCAGCAGCTCGGACAGTACCTCTGGAAACACCATATATTTT. J is TRBJ1-3 and V is TRBV7-2; D is possibly TRBD1 (6 bases). Per germline, CDR1 SGHTA and CDR2 FQGNSA. The CDR3 consists of 15 residues. Trimming left V 4 bases short and J 0 bases short, with 10 bases between.

This clonotype was seen only a few times. The chain is built from TRBV19 and TRBJ1-5; D is uncertain. Germline assignment: CDR1 LNHDA and CDR2 SQIVND (reference sequence). CDR3 length equals 13 residues. V was trimmed by 7 bases and J by 0 bases, leaving 7 bases between them. CDR3 nucleotide sequence: TGTGCCAGTACGGAGTATAGCAATCAGCCCCAGCATTTT. Its translation is CASTEYSNQPQHF.

There are many counts of this clonotype. The gene calls are TRBV7-2 and TRBJ2-3; TRBD2 aligns across 9 bases. J lost 2 bases, V lost 4 bases, and 10 bases had no gene match. Germline assignment: CDR1 SGHTA and CDR2 FQGNSA. This CDR3 is built from 17 residues. The CDR3 DNA is TGTGCCAGCAGCTACCCTTGGCGGGGGGGATCCACAGATACGCAGTATTTT. As protein: CASSYPWRGGSTDTQYF. Using reference TRBV7-2 and TRBJ2-3 for the parts outside the CDR3, the full variable domain is GAGVSQSPSNKVTEKGKDVELRCDPISGHTALYWYRQSLGQGLEFLIYFQGNSAPDKSGLPSDRFSAERTGGSVSTLTIQRTQQEDSAVYLCASSYPWRGGSTDTQYFGPGTRLTVL.

Regarding this clonotype: Possible read error: a much larger clone is one base away. The genes are TRBV7-8 and TRBJ2-1; 7 bases align to TRBD1. V shed 8 bases and J 6 bases; nucleotides not matched to a gene: 16. Germline loops: CDR1 SGHVS, CDR2 FQNEAQ. CDR3 size: 16 residues. The CDR3 here is CASGRPGTATSNEQFF. The CDR3 nucleotides read TGTGCCAGCGGCAGACCCGGGACAGCAACCTCCAATGAGCAGTTCTTC.